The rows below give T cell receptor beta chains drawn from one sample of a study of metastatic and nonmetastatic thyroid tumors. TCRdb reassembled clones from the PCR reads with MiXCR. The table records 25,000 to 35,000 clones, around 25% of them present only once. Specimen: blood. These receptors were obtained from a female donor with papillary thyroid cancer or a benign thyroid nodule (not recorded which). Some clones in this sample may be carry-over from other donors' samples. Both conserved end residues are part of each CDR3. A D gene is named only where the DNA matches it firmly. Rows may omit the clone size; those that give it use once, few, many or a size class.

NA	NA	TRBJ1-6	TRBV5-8	CASSKTGGNSPLHF	TGTGCCAGCAGCAAAACCGGGGGAAATTCACCCCTCCACTTC
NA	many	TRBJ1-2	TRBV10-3	CAISDYSRNYGYTF	TGTGCCATCAGTGATTATTCCCGGAACTATGGCTACACCTTC
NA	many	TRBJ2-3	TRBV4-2	CASSPESGTDTQYF	TGTGCCAGCAGCCCTGAAAGCGGCACAGATACGCAGTATTTT
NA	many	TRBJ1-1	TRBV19	CASRFRDGEAFF	TGTGCCAGCCGATTCCGGGACGGTGAAGCTTTCTTT
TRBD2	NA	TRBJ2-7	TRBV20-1	CSARDPRTSGRGEQYF	TGCAGTGCTAGAGATCCCAGGACTAGCGGGAGGGGGGAGCAGTACTTC
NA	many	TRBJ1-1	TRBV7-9	CASSRGNTEAFF	TGTGCCAGCAGCCGCGGGAACACTGAAGCTTTCTTT
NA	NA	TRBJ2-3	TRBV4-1	CASNDRGDSTDTQYF	TGCGCCAGCAACGATAGGGGCGATAGCACAGATACGCAGTATTTT
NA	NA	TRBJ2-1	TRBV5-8	CASGISGYNERFF	TGTGCCAGTGGGATTAGCGGTTACAATGAGCGGTTCTTC
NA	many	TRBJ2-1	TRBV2	CASRATGYNEQFF	TGTGCCAGCAGGGCGACAGGCTACAATGAGCAGTTCTTC
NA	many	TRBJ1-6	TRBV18	CASSPTGGDSPLHF	TGTGCCAGCTCACCTACGGGGGGCGATTCACCCCTCCACTTT
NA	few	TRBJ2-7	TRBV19	CASSTDSYEQYF	TGTGCCAGTAGTACAGACAGCTACGAGCAGTACTTC
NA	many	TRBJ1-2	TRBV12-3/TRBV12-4	CATSPGYGYTF	TGTGCCACATCCCCGGGGTATGGCTACACCTTC
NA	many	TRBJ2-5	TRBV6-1	CASRTGTFQETQYF	TGTGCCAGCAGGACTGGGACATTCCAAGAGACCCAGTACTTC
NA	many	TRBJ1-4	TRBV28	CASSLWSGFGEKLFF	TGTGCCAGCAGTTTATGGTCGGGTTTTGGTGAAAAACTGTTTTTT
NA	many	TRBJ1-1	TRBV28	CASTTGGVGMAFF	TGTGCCAGCACAACGGGGGGTGTGGGGATGGCTTTCTTT
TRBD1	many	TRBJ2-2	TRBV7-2	CASSLDRGGELFF	TGTGCCAGCAGCTTAGACAGGGGCGGGGAGCTGTTTTTT
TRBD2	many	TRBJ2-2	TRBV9	CASTPGGLAPGELFF	TGTGCCAGCACCCCAGGGGGACTAGCACCCGGGGAGCTGTTTTTT
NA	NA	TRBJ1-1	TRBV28	CASSTALPNTEAFF	TGTGCCAGCAGTACAGCGTTACCGAACACTGAAGCTTTCTTT
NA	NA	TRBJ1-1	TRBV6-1	CASTSLQGLGTTEAFF	TGTGCCAGCACCTCCCTACAGGGTTTGGGTACCACTGAAGCTTTCTTT
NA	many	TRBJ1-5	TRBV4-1	CASSQELAQPQHF	TGCGCCAGCAGCCAAGAATTAGCCCAGCCCCAGCATTTT
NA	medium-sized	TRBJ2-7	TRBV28	CATFASPATYEQYF	TGTGCCACTTTTGCCTCGCCAGCAACCTACGAGCAGTACTTC
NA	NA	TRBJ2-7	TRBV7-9	CASSVVEWETYEHYF	TGTGCCAGCAGCGTGGTAGAGTGGGAGACCTACGAGCATTACTTC
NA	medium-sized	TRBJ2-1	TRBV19	CASSSGTPLNEQFF	TGTGCCAGTAGTTCCGGGACTCCGTTAAATGAGCAGTTCTTC
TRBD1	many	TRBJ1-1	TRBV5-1	CASSSERRGPGGAFF	TGCGCCAGCAGCTCCGAAAGGAGGGGCCCAGGGGGAGCTTTCTTT
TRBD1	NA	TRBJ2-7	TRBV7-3	CASSLGTGLEQYF	TGTGCCAGCAGCTTAGGGACAGGGCTCGAGCAGTACTTC
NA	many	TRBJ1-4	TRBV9	CASSGGFNEKLFF	TGTGCCAGCAGCGGGGGGTTCAATGAAAAACTGTTTTTT
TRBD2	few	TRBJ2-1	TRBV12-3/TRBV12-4	CASRVLAGVYNEQFF	TGTGCCAGCAGGGTTTTAGCGGGGGTGTACAATGAGCAGTTCTTC
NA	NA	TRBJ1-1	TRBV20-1	CRARDRGGLCIITEAFF	TGCCGTGCTAGAGACCGCGGGGGGCTGTGTATTATCACTGAAGCTTTCTTT